This T cell receptor (beta chain) is drawn from a study of cytomegalovirus exposure and HLA in healthy donors. 60 Vbeta and 13 Jbeta primers were used in PCR. Assay used: immunoSEQ multiplex PCR; TCRdb lists only in-frame clones, some missing. Found here are around 71,000 clones; the top ten clones hold less than 2%. This CDR3 comprises 13 residues. Germline-derived CDR1 and CDR2 are KGHSH and LQKENI. Trimming removed 6 bases from V and 4 bases from J; junction bases left unmatched: 6. This TCR derives from a woman aged 30 to 39 in good health and CMV-seronegative. J is TRBJ2-7 and V is TRBV18; TRBD1 agrees at 7 bases. Specimen: PBMCs. The CDR3 bases are TGTGCCAGCTCCAGGGACAGCCTTTACGAGCAGTACTTC. It codes for CASSRDSLYEQYF.